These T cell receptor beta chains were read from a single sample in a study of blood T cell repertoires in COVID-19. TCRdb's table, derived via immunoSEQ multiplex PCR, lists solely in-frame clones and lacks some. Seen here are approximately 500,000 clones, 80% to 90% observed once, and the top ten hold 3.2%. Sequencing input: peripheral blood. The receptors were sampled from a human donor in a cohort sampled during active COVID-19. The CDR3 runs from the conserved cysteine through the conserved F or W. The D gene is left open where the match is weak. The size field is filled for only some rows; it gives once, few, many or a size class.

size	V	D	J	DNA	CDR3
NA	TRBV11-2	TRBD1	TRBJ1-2	TGTGCCAGCAGCAACTCCAAGGGACAGGGCGGCTATGGCTACACCTTC	CASSNSKGQGGYGYTF
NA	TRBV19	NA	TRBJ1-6	TGTGCCAGTAGTGGGGAGAGCTCCTATAATTCACCCCTCCACTTT	CASSGESSYNSPLHF
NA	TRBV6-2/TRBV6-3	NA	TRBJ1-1	TGTGCCAGCAGTTATAGAGAAACGAACACTGAAGCTTTCTTT	CASSYRETNTEAFF
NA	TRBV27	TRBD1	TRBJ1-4	TGTGCCAGCAGTTTTACAGGGGGCGGATTTAATGAAAAACTGTTTTTT	CASSFTGGGFNEKLFF
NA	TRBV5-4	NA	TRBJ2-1	TGTGCCAGCAGCCCTGGGGAGCGCGCCCGAAATGAGCAGTTCTTC	CASSPGERARNEQFF
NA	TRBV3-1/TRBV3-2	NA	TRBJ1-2	TGTGCCAGCAGCCAAGATCTTTCAGGTTCTGGGTATGGCTACACCTTC	CASSQDLSGSGYGYTF
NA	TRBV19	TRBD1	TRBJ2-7	TGTGCCAGTAGTATCGACAGGGAATTGTACGAGCAGTACTTC	CASSIDRELYEQYF
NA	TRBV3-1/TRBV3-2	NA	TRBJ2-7	TGTGCCAGCAGCCCAGTTCGGGACACCTCCTACGAGCAGTACTTC	CASSPVRDTSYEQYF
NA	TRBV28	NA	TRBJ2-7	TGTGCCAGCAGCCGCTATGAGACACTTAACGAGCAGTACTTC	CASSRYETLNEQYF
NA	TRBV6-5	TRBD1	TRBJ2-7	TGTGCCAGCACCAAGACAGGGATTCCCTACGAGCAGTACTTC	CASTKTGIPYEQYF
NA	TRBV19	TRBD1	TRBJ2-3	TGTGCCAGTAGTACCGATCGACAGGGATTCCCAGATACGCAGTATTTT	CASSTDRQGFPDTQYF
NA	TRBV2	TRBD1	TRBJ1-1	TGTGCCAGCAGTGAACCCACCTACAGGGGGCAAGGGGAAGCTTTCTTT	CASSEPTYRGQGEAFF
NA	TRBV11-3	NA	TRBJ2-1	TGTGCCAGCAGCGTATCAGGGCGACGGGGGGAGCAGTTCTTC	CASSVSGRRGEQFF
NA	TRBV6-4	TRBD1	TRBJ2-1	TGTGCCAGCAGTCGGCACAGTTCAGGGGGCTTCAATGAGCAGTTCTTC	CASSRHSSGGFNEQFF
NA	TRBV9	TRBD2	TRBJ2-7	TGTGCCAGCAGCAATCCGGGACTAGCGGGAGGCTACGAGCAGTACTTC	CASSNPGLAGGYEQYF
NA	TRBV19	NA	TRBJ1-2	TGTGCCAGTAGTTTGGACAGTACTAACTATGGCTACACCTTC	CASSLDSTNYGYTF
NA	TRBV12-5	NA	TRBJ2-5	TGTGCTAGCTACCTAGCCCCGCTACAAGAGACCCAGTACTTC	CASYLAPLQETQYF
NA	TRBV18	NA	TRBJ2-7	TGTGCCAGCTCACTCGGAGGATCCCCCTCCTACGAGCAGTACTTC	CASSLGGSPSYEQYF
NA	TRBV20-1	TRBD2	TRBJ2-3	TGCAGTGCTAGTTTAGGTACTAGCGGCCCTTTAATGGAAACAGATACGCAGTATTTT	CSASLGTSGPLMETDTQYF
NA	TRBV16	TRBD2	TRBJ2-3	TGTGCCAGCAGCCCCGGACTAGCGGGAGGGTCAGATACGCAGTATTTT	CASSPGLAGGSDTQYF
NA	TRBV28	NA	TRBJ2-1	TGTGCCAGCAGTTTAAAGCAGGTTTCCTACAATGAGCAGTTCTTC	CASSLKQVSYNEQFF
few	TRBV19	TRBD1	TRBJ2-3	TGTGCCAGCGTCCGGACAGGGGCATGGGATACGCAGTATTTT	CASVRTGAWDTQYF
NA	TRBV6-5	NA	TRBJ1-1	TGTGCCAGCCACAGATTGGCGGGGGCGAGTACTGAAGCTTTCTTT	CASHRLAGASTEAFF
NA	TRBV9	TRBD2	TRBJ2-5	TGTGCCAGCACACCGAGCGGGACCGAAGAGACCCAGTACTTC	CASTPSGTEETQYF